This T cell receptor beta chain appears in the sequencing data of a study of T cell clones after liver transplantation. Study as a whole: In this trial, immunosuppression withdrawal was attempted within 2 years of liver transplant. Post-transplant blood was tracked for graft-donor-reactive T cell clones identified in a pre-transplant mixed lymphocyte reaction. Pre-transplant mixed lymphocyte reactions yielded third-party-reactive TCRbeta sequences as comparators for graft-donor-reactive sequences.

V lost 2 bases and J 0 bases, leaving 8 bases between the germline ends. The germline CDR1 and CDR2 sequences are MGHRA and YSYEKL. CDR3 length: 15 residues. TCRdb keeps only in-frame clones here, not all; method: immunoSEQ multiplex PCR. The data show around 80,000 clones, about 82% seen once. The sample in question was CD4+ T cells from blood, obtained 46 months after liver transplant. The TCR was taken from a human patient who received a liver transplant. Some T cells may trace back to the graft donor. The chain joins TRBV4-1 to TRBJ1-3; D not certain. The CDR3 DNA sequence: TGCGCCAGCAGCCAACCCACGACCTCTGGAAACACCATATATTTT. As protein: CASSQPTTSGNTIYF.